The 5 T cell receptor beta chains reported below all come from one sample, sequenced in a study of identical twins. TCRdb re-called the 5' RACE reads with MiXCR, one entry per CDR3 protein. The sample lists 450,000 to 500,000 distinct CDR3 sequences, roughly 13% occurring once. This same sample was also part of a study on yellow fever vaccine responses in identical twins.

Material for sequencing was CD4+ T cells sorted from blood. The receptor source for this set is a woman between 18 and 29 years old in good health.

J is TRBJ2-4 and V is TRBV7-2, with D uncertain. With 3 bases removed from V and 1 base from J, the gap between germline ends came to 16 bases. The germline CDR1 and CDR2 sequences are SGHTA and FQGNSA. There are 17 residues in the CDR3. The CDR3 coding sequence is TGTGCCAGCAGCTTCGAATTCCGGGTCTCTGCCAAAAACATTCAGTACTTC. Protein: CASSFEFRVSAKNIQYF.

This clonotype was seen more than once but under ten times. This chain connects TRBV6-2 or TRBV6-3 to TRBJ2-7, with D possibly being TRBD1 or TRBD2 (5 bases each). Deletions cut 11 bases from V and 5 bases from J, with 16 bases between. The germline gives CDR1 MNHEY, CDR2 SVGEGT. The CDR3 length is 12 residues. The CDR3 loop reads CAAADNSDEQYF. Here the CDR3 DNA reads TGTGCCGCAGCGGACAATTCGGACGAGCAGTACTTC.

The sample holds a few counts of this clonotype. The gene calls are TRBV27 and TRBJ2-5; D ambiguous. From germline, CDR1 is MNHEY and CDR2 SMNVEV (reference sequence). There are 14 residues in the CDR3. V gave up 4 bases and J gave up 5 bases, with 14 bases separating them. The CDR3 sequence is CASSSRFSAETQYF. Here the CDR3 DNA reads TGTGCCAGCAGTTCCCGTTTCTCGGCGGAGACCCAGTACTTC.

This sequence joins TRBV6-5 and TRBJ2-3; D not resolved. Between the trimmed V and J ends, which lost 2 bases and 2 bases, there was a span of 8 bases. The CDR3 sequence is 14 residues long. Germline CDR1 and CDR2: MNHEY and SVGAGI. CDR3 sequence (DNA): TGTGCCAGCAGTTACAGGGCCACCACAGATACGCAGTATTTT. Residues: CASSYRATTDTQYF.

This clonotype was observed a few times. The chain combines TRBV20-1 with TRBJ2-3, with a weak D call TRBD2 (6 bases). The CDR3 extends over 14 amino acids. V was shortened by 5 bases and J by 3 bases, with 15 bases between the two germline ends. Looked up from germline, CDR1 is DFQATT and CDR2 is SNEGSKA (reference sequence). Here the CDR3 reads CSACDGGWTDTQYF. The CDR3 nucleotides read TGCAGTGCTTGTGACGGGGGTTGGACAGATACGCAGTATTTT.